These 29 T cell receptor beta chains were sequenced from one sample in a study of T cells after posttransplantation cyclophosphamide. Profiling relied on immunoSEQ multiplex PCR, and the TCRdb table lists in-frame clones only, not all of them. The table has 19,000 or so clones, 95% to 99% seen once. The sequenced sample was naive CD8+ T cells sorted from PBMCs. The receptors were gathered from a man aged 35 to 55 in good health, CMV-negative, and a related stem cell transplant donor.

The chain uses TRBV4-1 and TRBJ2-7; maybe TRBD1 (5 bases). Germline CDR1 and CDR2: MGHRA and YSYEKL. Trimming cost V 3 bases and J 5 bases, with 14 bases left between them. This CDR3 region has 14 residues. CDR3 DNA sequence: TGCGCCAGCAGCCAGAATACAGGAGTCCACGAGCAGTACTTC. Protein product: CASSQNTGVHEQYF.

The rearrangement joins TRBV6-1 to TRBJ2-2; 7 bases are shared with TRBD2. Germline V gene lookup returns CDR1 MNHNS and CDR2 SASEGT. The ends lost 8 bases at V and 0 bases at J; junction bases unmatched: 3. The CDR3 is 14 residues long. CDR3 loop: CASHREANTGELFF. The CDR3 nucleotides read TGTGCCAGCCATCGGGAGGCGAACACCGGGGAGCTGTTTTTT.

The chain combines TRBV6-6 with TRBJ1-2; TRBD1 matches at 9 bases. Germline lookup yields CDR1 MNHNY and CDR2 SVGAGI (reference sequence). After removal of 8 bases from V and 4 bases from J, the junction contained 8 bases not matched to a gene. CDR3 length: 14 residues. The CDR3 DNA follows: TGTGCCAGCGTTACAGGGGGCGTAAGCTATGGCTACACCTTC. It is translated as CASVTGGVSYGYTF.

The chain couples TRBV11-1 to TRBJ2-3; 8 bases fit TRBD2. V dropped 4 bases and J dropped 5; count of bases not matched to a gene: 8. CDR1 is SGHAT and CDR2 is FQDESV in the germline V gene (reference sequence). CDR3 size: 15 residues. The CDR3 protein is CASSYGRAGEDTQYF. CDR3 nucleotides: TGTGCCAGCAGCTACGGGAGGGCGGGGGAAGATACGCAGTATTTT. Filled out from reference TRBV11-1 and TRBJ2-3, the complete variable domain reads EAEVAQSPRYKITEKSQAVAFWCDPISGHATLYWYRQILGQGPELLVQFQDESVVDDSQLPKDRFSAERLKGVDSTLKIQPAELGDSAMYLCASSYGRAGEDTQYFGPGTRLTVL.

The CDR3 is CASSAGQGTVTDTQYF. In DNA, the CDR3 is TGCGCCAGCAGTGCTGGACAGGGAACGGTCACAGATACGCAGTATTTT. The chain recombines TRBV10-1 with TRBJ2-3; TRBD1 agrees at 8 bases. Germline CDR1 is WNHNN and CDR2 is SYGVQD (reference sequence). J was trimmed by 2 bases and V by 4 bases; bases with no gene match: 8. This CDR3 is 16 amino acids long.

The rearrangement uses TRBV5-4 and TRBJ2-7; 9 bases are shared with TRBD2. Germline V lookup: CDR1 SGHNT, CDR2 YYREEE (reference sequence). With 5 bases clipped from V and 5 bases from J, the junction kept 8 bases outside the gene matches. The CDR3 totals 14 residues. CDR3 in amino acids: CASSGLASVDEQYF. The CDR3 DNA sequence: TGTGCCAGCAGTGGACTAGCGTCAGTCGACGAGCAGTACTTC.

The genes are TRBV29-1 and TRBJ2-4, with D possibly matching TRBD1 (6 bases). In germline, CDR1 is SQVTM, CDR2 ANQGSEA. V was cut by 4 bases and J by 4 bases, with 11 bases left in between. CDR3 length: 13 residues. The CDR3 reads CSVGLQGKNIQYF. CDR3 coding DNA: TGCAGCGTTGGATTACAGGGTAAAAACATTCAGTACTTC.

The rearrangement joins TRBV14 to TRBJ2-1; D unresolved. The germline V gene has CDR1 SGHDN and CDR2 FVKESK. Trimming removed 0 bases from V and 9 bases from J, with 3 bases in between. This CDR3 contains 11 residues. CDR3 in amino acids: CASSQDLEQFF. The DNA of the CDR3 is TGTGCCAGCAGCCAAGATCTTGAGCAGTTCTTC.

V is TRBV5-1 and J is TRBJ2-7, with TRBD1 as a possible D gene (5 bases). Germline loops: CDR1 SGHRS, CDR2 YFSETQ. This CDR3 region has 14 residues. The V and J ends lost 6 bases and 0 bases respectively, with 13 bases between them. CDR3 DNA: TGCGCCAGCACGTCCAGGGATAGCTCCTACGAGCAGTACTTC. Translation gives CASTSRDSSYEQYF.

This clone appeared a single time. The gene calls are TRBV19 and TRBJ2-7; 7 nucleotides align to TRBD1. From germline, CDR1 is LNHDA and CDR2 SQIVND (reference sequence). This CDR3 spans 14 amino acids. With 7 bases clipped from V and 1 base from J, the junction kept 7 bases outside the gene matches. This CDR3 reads CASTPTGSSYEQYF. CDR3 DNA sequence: TGTGCCAGTACCCCGACAGGGTCGTCCTACGAGCAGTACTTC. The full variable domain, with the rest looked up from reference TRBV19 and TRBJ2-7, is DGGITQSPKYLFRKEGQNVTLSCEQNLNHDAMYWYRQDPGQGLRLIYYSQIVNDFQKGDIAEGYSVSREKKESFPLTVTSAQKNPTAFYLCASTPTGSSYEQYFGPGTRLTVT.

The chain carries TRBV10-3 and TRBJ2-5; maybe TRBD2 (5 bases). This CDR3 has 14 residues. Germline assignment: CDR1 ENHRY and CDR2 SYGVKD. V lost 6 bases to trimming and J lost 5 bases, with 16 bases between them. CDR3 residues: CAIRDRSRGETQYF. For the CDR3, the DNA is TGTGCCATCAGGGACCGATCCCGAGGGGAGACCCAGTACTTC.

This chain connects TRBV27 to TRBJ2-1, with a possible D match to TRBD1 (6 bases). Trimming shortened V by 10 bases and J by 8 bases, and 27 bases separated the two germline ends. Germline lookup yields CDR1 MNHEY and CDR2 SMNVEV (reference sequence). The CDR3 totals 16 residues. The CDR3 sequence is CATSVYHRERTDEQFF. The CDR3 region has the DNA TGTGCCACCTCAGTTTACCACCGCGAAAGGACAGATGAGCAGTTCTTC.

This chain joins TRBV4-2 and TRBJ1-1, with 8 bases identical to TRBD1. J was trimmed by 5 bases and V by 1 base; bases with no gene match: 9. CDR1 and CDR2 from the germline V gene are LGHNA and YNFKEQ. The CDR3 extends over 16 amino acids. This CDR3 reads CASSQAEATGETEAFF. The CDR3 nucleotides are TGTGCCAGCAGCCAAGCAGAGGCGACAGGGGAAACTGAAGCTTTCTTT.

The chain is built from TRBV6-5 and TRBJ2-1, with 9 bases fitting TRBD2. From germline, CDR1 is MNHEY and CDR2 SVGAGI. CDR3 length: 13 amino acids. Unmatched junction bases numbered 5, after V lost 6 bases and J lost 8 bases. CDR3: CASRISGSDEQFF. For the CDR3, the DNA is TGTGCCAGCAGAATTAGCGGGAGCGATGAGCAGTTCTTC.

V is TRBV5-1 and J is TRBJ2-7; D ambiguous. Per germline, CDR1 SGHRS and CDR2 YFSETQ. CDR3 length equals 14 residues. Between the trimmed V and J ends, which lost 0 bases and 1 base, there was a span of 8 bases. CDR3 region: CASSLDSGSYEQYF. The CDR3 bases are TGCGCCAGCAGCTTGGATTCCGGTTCCTACGAGCAGTACTTC.

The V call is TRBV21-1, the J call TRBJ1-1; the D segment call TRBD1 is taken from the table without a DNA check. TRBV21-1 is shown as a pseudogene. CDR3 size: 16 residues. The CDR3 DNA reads TGTGCCAGCAGCAAAGGTGCCTCAGGTATTATCACTGAAGCTTTCTTT. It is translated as CASSKGASGIITEAFF.

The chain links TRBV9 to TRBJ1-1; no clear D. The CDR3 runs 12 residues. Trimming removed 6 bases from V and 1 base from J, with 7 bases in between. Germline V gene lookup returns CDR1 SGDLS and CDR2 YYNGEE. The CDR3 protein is CASKSGNTEAFF. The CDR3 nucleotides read TGTGCCAGCAAGAGTGGGAACACTGAAGCTTTCTTT.

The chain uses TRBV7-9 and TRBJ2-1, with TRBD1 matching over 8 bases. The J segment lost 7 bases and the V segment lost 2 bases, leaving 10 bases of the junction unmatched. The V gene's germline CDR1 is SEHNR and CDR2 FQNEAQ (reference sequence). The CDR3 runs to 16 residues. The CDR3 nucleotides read TGTGCCAGCAGCTTAATAGGGACAGGCTATCGGAATGAGCAGTTCTTC. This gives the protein CASSLIGTGYRNEQFF.

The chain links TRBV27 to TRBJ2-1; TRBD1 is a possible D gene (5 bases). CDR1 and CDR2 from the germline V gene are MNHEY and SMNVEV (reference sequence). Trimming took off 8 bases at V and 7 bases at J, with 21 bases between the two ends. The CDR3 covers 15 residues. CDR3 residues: CASRIPGRVGNEQFF. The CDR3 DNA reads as TGTGCCAGCCGGATTCCCGGCAGGGTAGGTAATGAGCAGTTCTTC.

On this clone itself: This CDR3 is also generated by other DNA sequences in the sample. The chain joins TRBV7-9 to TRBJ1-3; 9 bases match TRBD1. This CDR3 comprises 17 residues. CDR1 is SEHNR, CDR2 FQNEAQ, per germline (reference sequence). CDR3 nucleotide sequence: TGTGGGATCTGGTTAAGGGAACAGGGGGCGAGTGGAAACACCATATATTTT. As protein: CGIWLREQGASGNTIYF.

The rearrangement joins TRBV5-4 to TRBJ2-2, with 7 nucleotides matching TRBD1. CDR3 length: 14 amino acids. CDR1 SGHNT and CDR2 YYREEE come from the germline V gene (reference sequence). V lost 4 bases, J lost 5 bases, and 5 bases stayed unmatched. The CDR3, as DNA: TGTGCCAGCAGCATACGACAGGGAACCGGGGAGCTGTTTTTT. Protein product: CASSIRQGTGELFF.

The CDR3 nucleotides are TGTGCCAGCAGCTTAGAGGGACAGGCCTCAATGAACACTGAAGCTTTCTTT. Encoded protein: CASSLEGQASMNTEAFF. The chain is built from TRBV7-6 and TRBJ1-1; 8 bases line up with TRBD1. V was clipped by 1 base and J by 0 bases; unmatched bases: 7. CDR3 size: 17 residues. Germline V gives CDR1 SGHVS, CDR2 FNYEAQ.

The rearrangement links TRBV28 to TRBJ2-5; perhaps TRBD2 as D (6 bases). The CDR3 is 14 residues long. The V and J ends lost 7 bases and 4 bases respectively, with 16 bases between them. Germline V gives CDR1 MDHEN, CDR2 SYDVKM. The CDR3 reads CASTPVWGGETQYF. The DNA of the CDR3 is TGTGCCAGCACCCCAGTTTGGGGAGGAGAGACCCAGTACTTC.

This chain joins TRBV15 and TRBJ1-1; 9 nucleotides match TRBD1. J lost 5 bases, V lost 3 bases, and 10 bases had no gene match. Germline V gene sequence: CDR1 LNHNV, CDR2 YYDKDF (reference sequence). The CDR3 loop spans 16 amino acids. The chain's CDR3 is CATSSTRTGVETEAFF. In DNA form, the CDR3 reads TGTGCCACCAGCAGTACCCGGACAGGGGTCGAGACTGAAGCTTTCTTT.

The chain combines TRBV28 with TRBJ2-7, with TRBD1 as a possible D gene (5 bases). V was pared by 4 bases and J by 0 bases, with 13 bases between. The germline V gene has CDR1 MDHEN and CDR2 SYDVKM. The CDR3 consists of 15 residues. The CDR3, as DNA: TGTGCCAGCAGTTCATTCCAAGGGGCCTCCTACGAGCAGTACTTC. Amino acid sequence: CASSSFQGASYEQYF.

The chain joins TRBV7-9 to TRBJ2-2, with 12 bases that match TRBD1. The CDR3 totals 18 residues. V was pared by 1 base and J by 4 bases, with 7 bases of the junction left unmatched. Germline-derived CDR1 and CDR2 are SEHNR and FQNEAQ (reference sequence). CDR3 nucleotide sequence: TGTGCCAGCAGCTTAGTGGGACAGGGGGCGCGAAGCACCGGGGAGCTGTTTTTT. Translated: CASSLVGQGARSTGELFF.

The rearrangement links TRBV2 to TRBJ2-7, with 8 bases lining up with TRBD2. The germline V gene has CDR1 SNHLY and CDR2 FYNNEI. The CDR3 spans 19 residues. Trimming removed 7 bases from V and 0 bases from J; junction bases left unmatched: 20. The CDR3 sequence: CASKGGITATGTSSYEQYF. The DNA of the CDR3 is TGTGCCAGCAAGGGCGGCATCACCGCCACCGGGACTAGCTCCTACGAGCAGTACTTC.

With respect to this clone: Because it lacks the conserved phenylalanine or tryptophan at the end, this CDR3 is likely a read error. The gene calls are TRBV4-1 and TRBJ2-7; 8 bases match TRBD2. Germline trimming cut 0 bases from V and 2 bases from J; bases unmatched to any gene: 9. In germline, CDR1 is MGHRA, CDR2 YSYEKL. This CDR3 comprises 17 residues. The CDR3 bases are TGCGCCAGCAGCCAAGAAAGGACTAGCTCGTCGGCCTACGAGCAGTACCTC. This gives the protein CASSQERTSSSAYEQYL.

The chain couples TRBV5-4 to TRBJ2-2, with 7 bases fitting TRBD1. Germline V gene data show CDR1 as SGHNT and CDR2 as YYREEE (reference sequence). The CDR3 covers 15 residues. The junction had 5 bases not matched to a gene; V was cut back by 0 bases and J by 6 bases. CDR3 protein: CASSLEQGSPGELFF. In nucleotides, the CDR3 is TGTGCCAGCAGCTTGGAACAGGGGTCACCCGGGGAGCTGTTTTTT.